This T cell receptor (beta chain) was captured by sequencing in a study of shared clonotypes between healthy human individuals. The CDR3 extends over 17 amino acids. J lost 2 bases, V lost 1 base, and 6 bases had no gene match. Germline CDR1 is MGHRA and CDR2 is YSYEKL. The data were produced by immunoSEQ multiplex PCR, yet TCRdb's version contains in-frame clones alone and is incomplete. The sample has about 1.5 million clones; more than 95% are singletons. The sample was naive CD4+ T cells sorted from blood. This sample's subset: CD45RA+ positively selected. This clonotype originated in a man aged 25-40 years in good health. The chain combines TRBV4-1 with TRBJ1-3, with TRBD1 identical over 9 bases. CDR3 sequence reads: CASSQGRQGDTGNTIYF. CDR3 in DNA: TGCGCCAGCAGCCAAGGGAGACAGGGGGACACTGGAAACACCATATATTTT.